This T cell receptor beta chain was captured in a study of blood T cell repertoires in COVID-19. Study information: Samples representing acute and convalescent COVID-19 were sourced from the United States, Italy and Spain. T cells, B-cell-depleted T cells, or PBMCs provided the cDNA or gDNA that served as material.

In the authors' workflow: Scientists estimated how many nucleated cells there were by amplifying reference gene primers. Profiled with immunoSEQ multiplex PCR; TCRdb holds only in-frame clones, not every one. The V and J calls and clone size were taken over from that table, and D and trimming were inferred from the DNA. The table records around 86,000 clones, 70% to 90% of them present only once. The sample consisted of peripheral blood. The receptor comes from a human donor in a cohort sampled during active COVID-19.

CDR3 sequence (DNA): TGTGCCAGCAGCCGTCCAGGGGTCCACTACGAGCAGTACTTC. It translates to CASSRPGVHYEQYF. The V gene is TRBV13, the J gene TRBJ2-7; the D gene is possibly TRBD1 (6 bases). The CDR3 sequence is 14 residues long. Trimming stripped 5 bases from V and 3 bases from J, with 14 bases between. Germline CDR1 is PRHDT and CDR2 is FYEKMQ (reference sequence).